These 11 T cell receptor beta chains came from one sample sequenced in a study of T cells after yellow fever vaccination. One entry per CDR3 protein results from TCRdb running MiXCR on the 5' RACE reads. The sample yields 340,000 or so distinct CDR3 sequences, around an eighth seen once. The sample in question was CD4+ T cells sorted from PBMCs, obtained 15 days after the yellow fever booster vaccination. Receptors were obtained from a man between 18 and 29 years old who received the YFV17D yellow fever vaccine.

The chain employs TRBV12-3 or TRBV12-4 and TRBJ2-1; D is tentatively TRBD1 or TRBD2 (5 bases each). The CDR3 totals 11 residues. Trimming shortened V by 2 bases and J by 12 bases, and 8 bases separated the two germline ends. CDR3 region: CASSLSGRQFF. The CDR3 nucleotides are TGTGCCAGCAGTTTATCGGGACGGCAGTTCTTC.

The CDR3 region is CASSQSPGQNNEQFF. CDR3 nucleotides: TGCGCCAGCAGCCAGAGCCCGGGACAGAACAATGAGCAGTTCTTC. The chain joins TRBV4-3 to TRBJ2-1; TRBD1 agrees at 7 bases. Per the germline V gene, CDR1 is LGHNA and CDR2 is YSLEER. This CDR3 comprises 15 residues. J lost 5 bases, V lost 3 bases, and 7 bases had no gene match.

In nucleotides, the CDR3 is TGCGCCAGCAGCGCGGGACAACCGAACACTGAAGCTTTCTTT. Translating gives CASSAGQPNTEAFF. This chain links TRBV5-1 with TRBJ1-1, with D possibly being TRBD1 (6 bases). Trimming took off 4 bases at V and 1 base at J, with 11 bases between the two ends. The CDR3 consists of 14 residues. Germline CDR1 SGHRS, CDR2 YFSETQ.

This clonotype has at least ten counts. The V call is TRBV2, the J call TRBJ2-1; TRBD1 agrees at 7 bases. The CDR3 covers 13 residues. In germline, CDR1 is SNHLY, CDR2 FYNNEI. The trim removed 7 bases at V and 7 bases at J, leaving 7 bases unmatched. CDR3 nucleotide sequence: TGTGCCAGCAACAGGGGTGTAGCAAATGAGCAGTTCTTC. It specifies CASNRGVANEQFF.

This chain connects TRBV4-3 to TRBJ2-3; TRBD2 aligns across 11 bases. CDR3 length equals 18 residues. V lost 0 bases, J lost 4 bases, and 9 bases stayed unmatched. Germline V lookup: CDR1 LGHNA, CDR2 YSLEER. CDR3: CASSQEVPTSGGADTQYF. The CDR3 DNA follows: TGCGCCAGCAGCCAAGAAGTGCCAACTAGCGGGGGCGCAGATACGCAGTATTTT.

This clonotype was counted at least ten times. The chain employs TRBV7-2 and TRBJ1-2, with D uncertain. This CDR3 region has 14 residues. Germline V CDR1 and CDR2: SGHTA, FQGNSA. V shed 1 base and J shed 4 bases, with 10 bases lying between them. The CDR3 region is CASSLGREPYGYTF. CDR3 in DNA: TGTGCCAGCAGCTTAGGCCGGGAACCCTATGGCTACACCTTC.

This clonotype showed up just a few times. The chain joins TRBV29-1 to TRBJ1-2; D unclear. CDR3 size: 12 residues. Germline V gives CDR1 SQVTM, CDR2 ANQGSEA. The V and J ends lost 6 bases and 13 bases respectively, with 21 bases between them. As DNA, the CDR3 is TGCAGCGTCCGGTTGGGTGGGGAGATGCTCACCTTC. It is translated as CSVRLGGEMLTF.

This clonotype was detected a few times. The chain carries TRBV6-1 and TRBJ2-5; D possibly corresponds to TRBD2 (6 bases). The V gene lost 1 base and the J gene lost 2 bases, with 8 bases spanning the gap. Germline V lookup: CDR1 MNHNS, CDR2 SASEGT. The CDR3 covers 14 residues. The CDR3: CASSEGTTQETQYF. The CDR3 nucleotides are TGTGCCAGCAGTGAAGGGACTACTCAAGAGACCCAGTACTTC.

The chain carries TRBV6-1 and TRBJ1-4, with a tentative D call TRBD1 (5 bases). Germline values: CDR1 MNHNS, CDR2 SASEGT. This CDR3 spans 15 amino acids. V dropped 8 bases and J dropped 2 bases, with 15 bases sitting between them. CDR3 bases: TGTGCCAGCGTGCGTTTGGGGGTGACTAATGAAAAACTGTTTTTT. It is translated as CASVRLGVTNEKLFF.

The V and J genes are TRBV4-2 and TRBJ2-4, with D possibly called TRBD1 or TRBD2 (5 bases each). Germline V CDR1 and CDR2: LGHNA, YNFKEQ. The V end lost 0 bases, the J end lost 9 bases, and 15 bases lay between the germline ends. This CDR3 contains 15 residues. The CDR3 DNA reads TGTGCCAGCAGCCAAGATAGGGTCGGGGCAGGCATTCAGTACTTC. It specifies CASSQDRVGAGIQYF.

This clonotype was counted only a few times. The V and J genes are TRBV29-1 and TRBJ2-3, with unresolved D. The V gene's germline CDR1 is SQVTM and CDR2 ANQGSEA. Trimming cost V 7 bases and J 1 base, with 12 bases left between them. This CDR3 region has 13 residues. The CDR3: CSASGRRTDTQYF. The DNA of the CDR3 is TGCAGCGCCTCCGGCCGACGCACAGATACGCAGTATTTT.